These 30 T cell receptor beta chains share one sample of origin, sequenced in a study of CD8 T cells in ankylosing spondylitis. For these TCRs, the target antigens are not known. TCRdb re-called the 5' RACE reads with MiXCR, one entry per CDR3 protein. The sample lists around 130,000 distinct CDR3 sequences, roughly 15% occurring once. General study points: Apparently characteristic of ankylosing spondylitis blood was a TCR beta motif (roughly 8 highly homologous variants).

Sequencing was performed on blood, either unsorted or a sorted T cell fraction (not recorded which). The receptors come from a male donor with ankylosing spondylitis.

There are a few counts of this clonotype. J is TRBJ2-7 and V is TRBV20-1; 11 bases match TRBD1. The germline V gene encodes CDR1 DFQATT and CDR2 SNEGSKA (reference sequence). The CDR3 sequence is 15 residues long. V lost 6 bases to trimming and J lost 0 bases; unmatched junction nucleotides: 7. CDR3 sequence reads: CSASSGTGGSYEQYF. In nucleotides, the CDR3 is TGCAGTGCGTCCTCCGGGACAGGGGGCTCCTACGAGCAGTACTTC.

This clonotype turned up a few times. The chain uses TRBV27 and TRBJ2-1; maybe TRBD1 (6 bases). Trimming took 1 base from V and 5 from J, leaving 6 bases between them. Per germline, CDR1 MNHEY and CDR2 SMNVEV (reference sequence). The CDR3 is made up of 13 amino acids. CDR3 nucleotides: TGTGCCAGCAGTTTATACAGGGACAATGAGCAGTTCTTC. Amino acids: CASSLYRDNEQFF.

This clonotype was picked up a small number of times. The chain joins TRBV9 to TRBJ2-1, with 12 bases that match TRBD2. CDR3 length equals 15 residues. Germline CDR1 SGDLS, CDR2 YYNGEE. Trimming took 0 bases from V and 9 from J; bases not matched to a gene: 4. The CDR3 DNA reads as TGTGCCAGCAGCGTAGCCGGACTAGCGGGATTTGAGCAGTTCTTC. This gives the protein CASSVAGLAGFEQFF.

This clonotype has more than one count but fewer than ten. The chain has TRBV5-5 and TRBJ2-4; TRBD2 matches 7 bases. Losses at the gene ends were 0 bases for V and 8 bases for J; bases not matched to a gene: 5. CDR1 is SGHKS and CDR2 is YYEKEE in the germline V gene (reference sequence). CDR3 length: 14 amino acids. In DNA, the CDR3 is TGTGCCAGCAGCTTGGCCGGGGGGAGGGACATTCAGTACTTC. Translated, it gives CASSLAGGRDIQYF.

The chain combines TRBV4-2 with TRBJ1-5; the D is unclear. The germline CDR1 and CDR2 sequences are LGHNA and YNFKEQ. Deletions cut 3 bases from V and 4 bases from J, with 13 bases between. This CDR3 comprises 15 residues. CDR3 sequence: CASSQEDGGNQPQHF. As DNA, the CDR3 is TGTGCCAGCAGCCAGGAGGACGGTGGGAATCAGCCCCAGCATTTT.

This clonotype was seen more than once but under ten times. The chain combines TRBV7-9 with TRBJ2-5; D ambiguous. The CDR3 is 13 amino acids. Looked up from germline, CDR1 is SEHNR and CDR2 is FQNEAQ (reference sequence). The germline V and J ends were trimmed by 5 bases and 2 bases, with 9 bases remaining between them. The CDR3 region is CASSNSGQETQYF. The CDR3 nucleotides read TGTGCCAGCAGCAACAGTGGGCAAGAGACCCAGTACTTC.

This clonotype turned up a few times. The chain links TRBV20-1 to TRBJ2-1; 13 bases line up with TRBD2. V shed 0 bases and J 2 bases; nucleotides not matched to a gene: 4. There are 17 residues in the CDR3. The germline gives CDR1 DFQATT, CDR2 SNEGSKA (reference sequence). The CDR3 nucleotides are TGCAGTGCTAGAGAGCCCGGACTAGCGGGGGCCTACAATGAGCAGTTCTTC. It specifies CSAREPGLAGAYNEQFF.

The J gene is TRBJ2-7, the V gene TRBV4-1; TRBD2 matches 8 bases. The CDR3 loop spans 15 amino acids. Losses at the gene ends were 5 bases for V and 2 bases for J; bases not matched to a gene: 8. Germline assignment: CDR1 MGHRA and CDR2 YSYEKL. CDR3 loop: CASSWGPAGAYEQYF. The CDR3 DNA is TGCGCCAGCAGCTGGGGGCCAGCGGGGGCCTACGAGCAGTACTTC.

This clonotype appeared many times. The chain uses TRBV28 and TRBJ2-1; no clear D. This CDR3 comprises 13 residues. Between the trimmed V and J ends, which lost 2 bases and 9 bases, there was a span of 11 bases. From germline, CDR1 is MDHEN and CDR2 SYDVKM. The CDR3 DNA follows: TGTGCCAGCAGTTTACGGCTAGTAGGTGAGCAGTTCTTC. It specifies CASSLRLVGEQFF.

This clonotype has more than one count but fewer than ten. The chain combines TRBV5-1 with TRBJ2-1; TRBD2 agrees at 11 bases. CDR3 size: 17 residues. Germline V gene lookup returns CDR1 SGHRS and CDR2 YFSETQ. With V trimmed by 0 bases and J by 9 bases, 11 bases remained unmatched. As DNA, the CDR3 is TGCGCCAGCAGCTTGGATCCGGGGTCTAGCGGGAGGAGTGAGCAGTTCTTC. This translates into CASSLDPGSSGRSEQFF.

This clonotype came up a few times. The CDR3 is CSAPTEQETQYF. DNA of the CDR3: TGCAGTGCTCCGACAGAACAAGAGACCCAGTACTTC. The chain is built from TRBV20-1 and TRBJ2-5; possibly TRBD1 for D (5 bases). Trimming removed 5 bases at V and 2 bases at J, with 9 bases between. The length of the CDR3 is 12 residues. Germline CDR1 reads DFQATT; CDR2 reads SNEGSKA (reference sequence).

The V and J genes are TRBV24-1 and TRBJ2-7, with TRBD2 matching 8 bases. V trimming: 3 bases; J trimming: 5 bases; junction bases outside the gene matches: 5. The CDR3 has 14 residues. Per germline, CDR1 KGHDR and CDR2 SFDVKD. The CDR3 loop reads CATSDHGRADEQYF. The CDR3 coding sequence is TGTGCCACCAGTGATCACGGGAGGGCCGACGAGCAGTACTTC.

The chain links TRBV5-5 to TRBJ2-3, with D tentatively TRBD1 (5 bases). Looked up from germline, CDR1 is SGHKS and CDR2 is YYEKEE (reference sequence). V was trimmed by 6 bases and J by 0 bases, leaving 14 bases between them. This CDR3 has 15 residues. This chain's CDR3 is CASTFGASSTDTQYF. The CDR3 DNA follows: TGTGCCAGCACCTTTGGGGCCAGTAGCACAGATACGCAGTATTTT.

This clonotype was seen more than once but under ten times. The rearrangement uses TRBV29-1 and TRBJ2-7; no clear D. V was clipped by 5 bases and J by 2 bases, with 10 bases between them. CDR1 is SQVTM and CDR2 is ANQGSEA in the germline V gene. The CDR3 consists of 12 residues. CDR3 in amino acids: CSVRTDPYEQYF. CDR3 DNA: TGCAGCGTTCGGACCGATCCCTACGAGCAGTACTTC.

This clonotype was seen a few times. The chain's CDR3 is CASSLLHSSNYGYTF. CDR3 bases: TGTGCCAGCAGTTTATTACACAGCTCTAACTATGGCTACACCTTC. The chain couples TRBV28 to TRBJ1-2; the D is unclear. The CDR3 is 15 amino acids. Trimming left V 1 base short and J 0 bases short, with 9 bases between. Germline V gene sequence: CDR1 MDHEN, CDR2 SYDVKM.

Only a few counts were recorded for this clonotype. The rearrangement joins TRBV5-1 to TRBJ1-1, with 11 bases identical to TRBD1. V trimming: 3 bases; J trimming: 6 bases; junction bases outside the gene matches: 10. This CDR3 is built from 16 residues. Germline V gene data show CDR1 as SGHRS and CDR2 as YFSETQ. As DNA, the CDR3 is TGCGCCAGCAGCTCCCTCCAGGACAGGGGGCTGCCTGAAGCTTTCTTT. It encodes CASSSLQDRGLPEAFF.

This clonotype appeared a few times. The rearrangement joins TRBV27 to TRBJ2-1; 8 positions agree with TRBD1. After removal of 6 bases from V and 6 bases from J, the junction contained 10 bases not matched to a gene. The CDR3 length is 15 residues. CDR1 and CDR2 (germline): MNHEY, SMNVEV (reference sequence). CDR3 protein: CASSPTGAGTNEQFF. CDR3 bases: TGTGCCAGCAGCCCGACAGGGGCCGGTACCAATGAGCAGTTCTTC.

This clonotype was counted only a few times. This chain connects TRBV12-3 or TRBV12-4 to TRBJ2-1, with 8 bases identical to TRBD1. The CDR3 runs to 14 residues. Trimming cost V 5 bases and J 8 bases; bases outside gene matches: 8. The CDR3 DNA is TGTGCCAGCAGTCCGACAGGGGTAGTATATGAGCAGTTCTTC. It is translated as CASSPTGVVYEQFF.

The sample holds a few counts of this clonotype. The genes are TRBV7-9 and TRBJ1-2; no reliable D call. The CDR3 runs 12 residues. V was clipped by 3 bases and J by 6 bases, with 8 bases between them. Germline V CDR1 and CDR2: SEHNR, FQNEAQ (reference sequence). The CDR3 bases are TGTGCCAGCAGCTTGGGGTTGGATGGCTACACCTTC. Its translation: CASSLGLDGYTF.

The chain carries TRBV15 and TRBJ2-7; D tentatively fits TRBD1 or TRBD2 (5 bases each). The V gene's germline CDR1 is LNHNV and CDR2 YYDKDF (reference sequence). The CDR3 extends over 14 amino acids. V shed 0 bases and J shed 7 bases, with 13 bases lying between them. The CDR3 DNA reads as TGTGCCACCAGCAGAGATCGGGGCAAGGGAGAGCAGTACTTC. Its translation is CATSRDRGKGEQYF.

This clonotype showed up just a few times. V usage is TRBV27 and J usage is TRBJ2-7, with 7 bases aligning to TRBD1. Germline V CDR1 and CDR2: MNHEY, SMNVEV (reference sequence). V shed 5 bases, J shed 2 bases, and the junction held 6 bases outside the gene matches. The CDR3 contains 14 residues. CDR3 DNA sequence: TGTGCCAGCAGTGGGGACAGTTTCACCTACGAGCAGTACTTC. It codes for CASSGDSFTYEQYF.

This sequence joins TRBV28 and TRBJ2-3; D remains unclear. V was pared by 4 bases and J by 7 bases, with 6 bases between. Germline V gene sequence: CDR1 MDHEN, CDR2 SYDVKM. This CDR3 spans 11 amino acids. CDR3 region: CASSSQNTQYF. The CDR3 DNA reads TGTGCCAGCAGTTCTCAAAATACGCAGTATTTT.

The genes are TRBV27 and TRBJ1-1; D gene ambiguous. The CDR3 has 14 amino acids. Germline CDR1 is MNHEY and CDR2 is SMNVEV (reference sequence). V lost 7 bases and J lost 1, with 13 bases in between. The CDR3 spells CASMPGFENTEAFF. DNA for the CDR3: TGTGCCAGCATGCCCGGGTTCGAGAACACTGAAGCTTTCTTT.

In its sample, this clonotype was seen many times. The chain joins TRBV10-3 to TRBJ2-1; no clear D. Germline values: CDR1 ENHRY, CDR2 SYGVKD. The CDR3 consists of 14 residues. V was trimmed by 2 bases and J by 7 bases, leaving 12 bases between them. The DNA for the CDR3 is TGTGCCATCAGTGAGAGTAACTATAGGAATGAGCAGTTCTTC. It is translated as CAISESNYRNEQFF.

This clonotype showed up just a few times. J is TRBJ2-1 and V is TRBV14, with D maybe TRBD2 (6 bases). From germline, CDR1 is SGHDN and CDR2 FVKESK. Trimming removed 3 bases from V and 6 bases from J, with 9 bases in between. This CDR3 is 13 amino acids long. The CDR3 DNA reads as TGTGCCAGCAGCCATGCGGGGACCAATGAGCAGTTCTTC. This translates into CASSHAGTNEQFF. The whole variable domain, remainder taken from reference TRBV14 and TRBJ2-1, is EAGVTQFPSHSVIEKGQTVTLRCDPISGHDNLYWYRRVMGKEIKFLLHFVKESKQDESGMPNNRFLAERTGGTYSTLKVQPAELEDSGVYFCASSHAGTNEQFFGPGTRLTVL.

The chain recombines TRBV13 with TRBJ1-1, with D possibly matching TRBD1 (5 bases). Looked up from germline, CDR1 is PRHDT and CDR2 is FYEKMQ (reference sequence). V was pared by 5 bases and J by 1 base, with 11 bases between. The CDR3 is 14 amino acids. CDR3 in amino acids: CASSEGRENTEAFF. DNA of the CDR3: TGTGCCAGCAGCGAGGGGAGGGAGAACACTGAAGCTTTCTTT. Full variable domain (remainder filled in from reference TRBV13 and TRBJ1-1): AAGVIQSPRHLIKEKRETATLKCYPIPRHDTVYWYQQGPGQDPQFLISFYEKMQSDKGSIPDRFSAQQFSDYHSELNMSSLELGDSALYFCASSEGRENTEAFFGQGTRLTVV.

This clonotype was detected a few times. In DNA, the CDR3 is TGTGCCAGCAGTTTATTCGGGACAGCCTACGAGCAGTACTTC. Residues: CASSLFGTAYEQYF. The rearrangement links TRBV27 to TRBJ2-7; 7 bases align to TRBD1. V shed 1 base, J shed 2 bases, and the junction held 2 bases outside the gene matches. This CDR3 contains 14 residues. CDR1 is MNHEY, CDR2 SMNVEV, per germline (reference sequence).

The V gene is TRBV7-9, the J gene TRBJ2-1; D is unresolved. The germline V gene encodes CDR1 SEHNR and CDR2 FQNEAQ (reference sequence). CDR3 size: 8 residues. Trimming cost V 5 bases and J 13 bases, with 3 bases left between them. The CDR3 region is CASSPQFF. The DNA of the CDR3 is TGTGCCAGCAGCCCTCAGTTCTTC.

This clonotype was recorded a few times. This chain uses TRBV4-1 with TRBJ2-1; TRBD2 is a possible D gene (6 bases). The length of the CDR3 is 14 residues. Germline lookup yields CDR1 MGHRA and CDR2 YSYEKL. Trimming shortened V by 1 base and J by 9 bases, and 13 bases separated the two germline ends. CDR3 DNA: TGCGCCAGCAGCCAAGCCCTACTAGCCGGTGAGCAGTTCTTC. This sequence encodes CASSQALLAGEQFF.

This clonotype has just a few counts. The DNA for the CDR3 is TGTGCCAGCAGCTTAGCGCAAGGGGGAACGAACACCGGGGAGCTGTTTTTT. Translated: CASSLAQGGTNTGELFF. This chain joins TRBV7-9 and TRBJ2-2; TRBD1 might be the D (6 bases). Germline V CDR1 and CDR2: SEHNR, FQNEAQ (reference sequence). Trimming took 0 bases from V and 0 from J, leaving 11 bases between them. The CDR3 totals 17 residues.